These 25 T cell receptor beta chains originate from one sample sequenced in a study of blood T cell repertoires in COVID-19. Profiling relied on immunoSEQ multiplex PCR, and the TCRdb table lists in-frame clones only, not all of them. The data show hundreds of thousands of clones, 70% to 90% seen once. The specimen sequenced was peripheral blood. These receptors were obtained from a middle-aged woman who had recovered from COVID-19.

V is TRBV19 and J is TRBJ1-1; TRBD1 agrees at 10 bases. Germline V lookup: CDR1 LNHDA, CDR2 SQIVND (reference sequence). With V trimmed by 10 bases and J by 4 bases, 3 bases remained unmatched. The length of the CDR3 is 12 residues. CDR3 amino acids: CATRTGGTEAFF. For the CDR3, the DNA is TGTGCCACCCGGACAGGGGGCACTGAAGCTTTCTTT.

This chain joins TRBV5-4 and TRBJ2-3, with 7 bases that match TRBD2. J lost 2 bases, V lost 4 bases, and 1 base had no gene match. The germline gives CDR1 SGHNT, CDR2 YYREEE (reference sequence). The CDR3 sequence is 13 residues long. The CDR3 DNA is TGTGCCAGCAGCGGGAGGGCCACAGATACGCAGTATTTT. The encoded protein is CASSGRATDTQYF.

The V call is TRBV9, the J call TRBJ2-7, with TRBD2 matching over 7 bases. CDR1 is SGDLS, CDR2 YYNGEE, per germline. Trimming at V came to 1 base and at J to 2 bases, leaving 9 bases not matched to a gene. CDR3 length: 16 amino acids. This CDR3 reads CASSVSTGGRPYEQYF. CDR3 nucleotide sequence: TGTGCCAGCAGCGTAAGCACGGGAGGACGACCCTACGAGCAGTACTTC.

CDR3 region: CASSRTSVSSYNEQFF. In DNA form, the CDR3 reads TGCGCCAGCAGCCGGACTAGCGTGAGCTCCTACAATGAGCAGTTCTTC. The chain links TRBV5-1 to TRBJ2-1, with TRBD2 identical over 9 bases. The CDR3 length is 16 residues. After removal of 4 bases from V and 0 bases from J, the junction contained 5 bases not matched to a gene. The germline CDR1 and CDR2 sequences are SGHRS and YFSETQ.

The chain employs TRBV6-5 and TRBJ1-5; D might be TRBD1 (5 bases). Trimming cost V 8 bases and J 4 bases, with 9 bases left between them. Germline CDR1 MNHEY, CDR2 SVGAGI. The CDR3 covers 12 residues. The CDR3: CASGGGNQPQHF. In nucleotides, the CDR3 is TGTGCCAGCGGGGGGGGGAATCAGCCCCAGCATTTT.

V usage is TRBV5-4 and J usage is TRBJ2-3; perhaps TRBD2 as D (5 bases). The V and J ends lost 4 bases and 1 base respectively, with 16 bases between them. The CDR3 contains 16 residues. Germline V gene data show CDR1 as SGHNT and CDR2 as YYREEE (reference sequence). CDR3: CASSPAATRGTDTQYF. The CDR3 nucleotides are TGTGCCAGCAGCCCGGCGGCTACTAGAGGCACAGATACGCAGTATTTT.

The gene calls are TRBV7-9 and TRBJ1-2; 8 bases map to TRBD1. The CDR3 extends over 15 amino acids. The V gene end was trimmed by 5 bases and the J gene end by 6 bases; junction bases not matched to a gene: 11. Germline assignment: CDR1 SEHNR and CDR2 FQNEAQ (reference sequence). CDR3 bases: TGTGCCAGCAGCCTGGGGGCAGGGGGCCGAGATGGCTACACCTTC. It encodes CASSLGAGGRDGYTF. The full variable domain, in which reference TRBV7-9 and TRBJ1-2 provide the parts outside the CDR3, is DTGVSQNPRHKITKRGQNVTFRCDPISEHNRLYWYRQTLGQGPEFLTYFQNEAQLEKSRLLSDRFSAERPKGSFSTLEIQRTEQGDSAMYLCASSLGAGGRDGYTFGSGTRLTVV.

The genes are TRBV6-2 or TRBV6-3 and TRBJ1-1; D gene unclear. The V and J ends lost 2 bases and 3 bases respectively, with 7 bases between them. This CDR3 has 13 residues. The germline V gene has CDR1 MNHEY and CDR2 SVGEGT. This chain's CDR3 is CASSYSRYTEAFF. In nucleotides, the CDR3 is TGTGCCAGCAGTTACAGCCGGTACACTGAAGCTTTCTTT.

This clone was observed a single time. The chain joins TRBV18 to TRBJ2-3; D remains unclear. The V gene lost 4 bases and the J gene lost 0 bases, with 5 bases spanning the gap. In germline, CDR1 is KGHSH, CDR2 LQKENI. The CDR3 loop spans 13 amino acids. The CDR3 region is CASSRASTDTQYF. The CDR3 DNA reads TGTGCCAGCTCACGAGCTAGCACAGATACGCAGTATTTT.

The rearrangement uses TRBV5-1 and TRBJ2-3; D call uncertain. The length of the CDR3 is 16 residues. The germline gives CDR1 SGHRS, CDR2 YFSETQ. V lost 0 bases and J 4 bases, leaving 15 bases between the germline ends. This chain's CDR3 is CASSLGSATASDTQYF. The CDR3 DNA follows: TGCGCCAGCAGCTTGGGTTCTGCTACTGCTTCAGATACGCAGTATTTT.

V is TRBV5-1 and J is TRBJ2-1, with TRBD2 matching 7 bases. The CDR3 is made up of 16 amino acids. The germline gives CDR1 SGHRS, CDR2 YFSETQ. J gave up 0 bases and V 2 bases, and 5 bases lay outside the gene matches. CDR3 in amino acids: CASSFSAGNSYNEQFF. The CDR3, as DNA: TGCGCCAGCAGCTTCTCAGCGGGAAACTCCTACAATGAGCAGTTCTTC.

The chain recombines TRBV5-4 with TRBJ2-2; 11 bases agree with TRBD2. The trim removed 2 bases at V and 7 bases at J, leaving 4 bases unmatched. This CDR3 contains 15 residues. Germline values: CDR1 SGHNT, CDR2 YYREEE (reference sequence). CDR3 in DNA: TGTGCCAGCAGCTTCCCGGGACTAGCGGACGGGGAGCTGTTTTTT. It specifies CASSFPGLADGELFF.

The chain links TRBV6-6 to TRBJ1-3; 8 bases agree with TRBD1. Per the germline V gene, CDR1 is MNHNY and CDR2 is SVGAGI (reference sequence). This CDR3 region has 16 residues. The V segment lost 0 bases and the J segment 3 bases; nucleotides outside the gene matches: 4. This chain's CDR3 is CASSYSADRDGNTIYF. CDR3 in DNA: TGTGCCAGCAGTTACTCGGCGGACAGGGATGGAAACACCATATATTTT.

The V call is TRBV7-2, the J call TRBJ2-1, with TRBD2 matching 8 bases. The CDR3 runs to 16 residues. V shed 4 bases, J shed 4 bases, and the junction held 9 bases outside the gene matches. CDR1 and CDR2 (germline): SGHTA, FQGNSA. As DNA, the CDR3 is TGTGCCAGCAGCTCTATAGGACTAGCAACGTACAATGAGCAGTTCTTC. Translated, it gives CASSSIGLATYNEQFF.

The V call is TRBV4-1, the J call TRBJ2-1; TRBD2 aligns across 9 bases. The germline gives CDR1 MGHRA, CDR2 YSYEKL. The CDR3 runs to 16 residues. With 0 bases clipped from V and 4 bases from J, the junction kept 4 bases outside the gene matches. CDR3 bases: TGCGCCAGCAGCCAAGACAGGAGCGGGAGGTACAATGAGCAGTTCTTC. Residues: CASSQDRSGRYNEQFF.

The chain has TRBV6-5 and TRBJ2-7, with 9 bases matching TRBD1. Germline CDR1 is MNHEY and CDR2 is SVGAGI. The CDR3 contains 14 residues. V lost 3 bases, J lost 6 bases, and 6 bases stayed unmatched. The CDR3 sequence: CASSYGTGLGEQYF. CDR3 nucleotide sequence: TGTGCCAGCAGTTATGGGACAGGGCTGGGCGAGCAGTACTTC.

This chain joins TRBV18 and TRBJ2-6, with no clear D. Germline values: CDR1 KGHSH, CDR2 LQKENI. V was clipped by 2 bases and J by 4 bases, with 15 bases between them. The CDR3 sequence is 17 residues long. The CDR3 loop reads CASSPSTAPFGANVLTF. CDR3 sequence (DNA): TGTGCCAGCTCACCATCCACAGCTCCCTTCGGGGCCAACGTCCTGACTTTC.

CDR3 amino acids: CASSPRGGKLFF. Here the CDR3 DNA reads TGTGCCAGCAGCCCCCGGGGGGGAAAACTGTTTTTT. This chain uses TRBV5-6 with TRBJ1-4; TRBD1 might be the D (5 bases). Trimming pared 4 bases from V and 10 bases from J, leaving 11 bases between. Germline assignment: CDR1 SGHDT and CDR2 YYEEEE. The CDR3 spans 12 residues.

This clone has only one observation. The chain employs TRBV12-3 or TRBV12-4 and TRBJ2-1; 8 bases fit TRBD2. Trimming cost V 5 bases and J 12 bases; bases outside gene matches: 3. The CDR3 runs to 11 residues. CDR3: CASSGTSWQFF. In DNA form, the CDR3 reads TGTGCCAGCAGTGGGACTAGTTGGCAGTTCTTC.

This chain uses TRBV6-5 with TRBJ2-7, with TRBD1 matching over 7 bases. CDR1 and CDR2 (germline): MNHEY, SVGAGI. The CDR3 consists of 14 residues. Trimming removed 5 bases from V and 3 bases from J; junction bases left unmatched: 7. This CDR3 is CASSPSTGNYEQYV. The CDR3 nucleotides are TGTGCCAGCAGTCCATCGACAGGGAACTACGAGCAGTACGTC.

This clone has only one observation. The V and J genes are TRBV5-1 and TRBJ2-5; tentatively, D is TRBD1 (6 bases). Deletions cut 4 bases from V and 1 base from J, with 11 bases between. Germline CDR1 is SGHRS and CDR2 is YFSETQ. The CDR3 totals 14 residues. CDR3 residues: CASSPMGAQETQYF. The CDR3 DNA is TGCGCCAGCAGCCCCATGGGGGCCCAAGAGACCCAGTACTTC.

This sequence joins TRBV6-2 or TRBV6-3 and TRBJ2-1; D unclear. V was trimmed by 2 bases and J by 0 bases, leaving 8 bases between them. Germline CDR1 MNHEY, CDR2 SVGEGT. CDR3 length: 15 residues. This CDR3 is CASSYAPSSYNEQFF. CDR3 sequence (DNA): TGTGCCAGCAGTTACGCCCCGAGCTCCTACAATGAGCAGTTCTTC.

The chain links TRBV19 to TRBJ1-2, with D hard to call. The CDR3 totals 14 residues. CDR1 is LNHDA and CDR2 is SQIVND in the germline V gene (reference sequence). Trimming removed 7 bases from V and 0 bases from J, with 12 bases in between. The CDR3 sequence is CASTPPFANYGYTF. The DNA for the CDR3 is TGTGCCAGTACCCCCCCCTTCGCTAACTATGGCTACACCTTC.

The chain has TRBV9 and TRBJ2-1; 9 nucleotides align to TRBD1. The CDR3 covers 14 residues. In germline, CDR1 is SGDLS, CDR2 YYNGEE. The junction had 5 bases not matched to a gene; V was cut back by 4 bases and J by 6 bases. CDR3: CASSRDRARNEQFF. The CDR3 DNA follows: TGTGCCAGCAGCCGGGACAGGGCTCGCAATGAGCAGTTCTTC.

V usage is TRBV30 and J usage is TRBJ2-2; 10 nucleotides match TRBD2. Germline assignment: CDR1 GTSNPN and CDR2 SVGIG (reference sequence). V lost 3 bases and J lost 7; bases outside the gene matches: 8. The CDR3 totals 15 residues. The CDR3 DNA follows: TGTGCCTGGAGGGGAGCGGGAGGGCCCCACGGGGAGCTGTTTTTT. Encoded protein: CAWRGAGGPHGELFF.